This record covers a single T cell receptor (beta chain). The data originate from a study of cytomegalovirus exposure and HLA in healthy donors. The primer mix had 60 Vbeta and 13 Jbeta primers. Using immunoSEQ multiplex PCR, the repertoire was profiled, and TCRdb retains in-frame clones only, with some absent. This sample has around 280,000 clones, with about 90% found just once. Germline trimming cut 1 base from V and 4 bases from J; bases unmatched to any gene: 2. The CDR3 consists of 14 residues. Germline lookup yields CDR1 SGHRS and CDR2 YFSETQ. The genes are TRBV5-1 and TRBJ1-3, with 7 nucleotides matching TRBD1. The receptor's source is a woman under 30 in good health and CMV-seronegative. Sequenced: PBMCs. CDR3 bases: TGCGCCAGCAGCTTGACGACAGGGGGAAACACCATATATTTT. This encodes CASSLTTGGNTIYF. Drawing the rest from reference TRBV5-1 and TRBJ1-3, the complete variable domain is KAGVTQTPRYLIKTRGQQVTLSCSPISGHRSVSWYQQTPGQGLQFLFEYFSETQRNKGNFPGRFSGRQFSNSRSEMNVSTLELGDSALYLCASSLTTGGNTIYFGEGSWLTVV.